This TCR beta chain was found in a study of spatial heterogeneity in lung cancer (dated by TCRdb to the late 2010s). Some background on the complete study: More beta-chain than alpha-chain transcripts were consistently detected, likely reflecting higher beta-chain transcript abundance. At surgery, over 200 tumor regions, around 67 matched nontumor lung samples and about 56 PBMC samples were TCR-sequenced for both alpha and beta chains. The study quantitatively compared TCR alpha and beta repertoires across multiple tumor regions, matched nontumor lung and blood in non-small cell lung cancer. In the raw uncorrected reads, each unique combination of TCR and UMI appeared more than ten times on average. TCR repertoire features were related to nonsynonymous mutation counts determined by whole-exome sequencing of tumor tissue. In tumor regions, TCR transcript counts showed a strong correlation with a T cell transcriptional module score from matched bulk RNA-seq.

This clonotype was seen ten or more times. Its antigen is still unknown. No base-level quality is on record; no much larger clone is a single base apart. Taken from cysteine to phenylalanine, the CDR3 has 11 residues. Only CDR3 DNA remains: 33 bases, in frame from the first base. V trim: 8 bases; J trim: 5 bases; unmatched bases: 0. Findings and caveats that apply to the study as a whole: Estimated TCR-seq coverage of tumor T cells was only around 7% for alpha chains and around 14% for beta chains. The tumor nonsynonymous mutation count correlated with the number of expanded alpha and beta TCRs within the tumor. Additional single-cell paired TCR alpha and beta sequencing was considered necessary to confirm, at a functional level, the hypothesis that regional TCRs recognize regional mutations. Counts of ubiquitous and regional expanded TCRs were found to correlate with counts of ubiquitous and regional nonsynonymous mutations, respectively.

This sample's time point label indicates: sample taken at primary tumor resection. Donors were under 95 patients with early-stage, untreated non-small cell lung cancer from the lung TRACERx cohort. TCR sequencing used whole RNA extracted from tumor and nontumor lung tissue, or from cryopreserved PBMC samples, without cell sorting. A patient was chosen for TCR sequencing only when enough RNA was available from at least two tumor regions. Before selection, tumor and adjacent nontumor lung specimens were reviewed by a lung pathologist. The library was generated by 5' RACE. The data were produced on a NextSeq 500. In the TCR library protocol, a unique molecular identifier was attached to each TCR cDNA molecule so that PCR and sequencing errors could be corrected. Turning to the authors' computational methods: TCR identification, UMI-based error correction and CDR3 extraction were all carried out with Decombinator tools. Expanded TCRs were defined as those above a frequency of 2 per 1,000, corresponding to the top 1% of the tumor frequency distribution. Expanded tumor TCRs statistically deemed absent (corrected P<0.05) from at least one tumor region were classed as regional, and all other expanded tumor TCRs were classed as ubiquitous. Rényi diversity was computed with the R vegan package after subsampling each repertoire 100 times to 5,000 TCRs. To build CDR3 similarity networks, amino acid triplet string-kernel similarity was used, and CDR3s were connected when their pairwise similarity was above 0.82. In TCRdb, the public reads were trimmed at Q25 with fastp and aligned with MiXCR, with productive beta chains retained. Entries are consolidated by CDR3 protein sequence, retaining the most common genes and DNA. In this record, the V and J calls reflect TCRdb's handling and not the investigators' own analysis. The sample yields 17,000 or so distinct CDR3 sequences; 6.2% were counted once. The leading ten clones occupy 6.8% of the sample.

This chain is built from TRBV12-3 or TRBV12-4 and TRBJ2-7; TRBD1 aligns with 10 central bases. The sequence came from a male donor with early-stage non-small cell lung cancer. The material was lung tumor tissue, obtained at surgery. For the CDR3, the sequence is CASGTGDEQYF. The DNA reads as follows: TGTGCCAGCGGGACAGGGGACGAGCAGTACTTC.